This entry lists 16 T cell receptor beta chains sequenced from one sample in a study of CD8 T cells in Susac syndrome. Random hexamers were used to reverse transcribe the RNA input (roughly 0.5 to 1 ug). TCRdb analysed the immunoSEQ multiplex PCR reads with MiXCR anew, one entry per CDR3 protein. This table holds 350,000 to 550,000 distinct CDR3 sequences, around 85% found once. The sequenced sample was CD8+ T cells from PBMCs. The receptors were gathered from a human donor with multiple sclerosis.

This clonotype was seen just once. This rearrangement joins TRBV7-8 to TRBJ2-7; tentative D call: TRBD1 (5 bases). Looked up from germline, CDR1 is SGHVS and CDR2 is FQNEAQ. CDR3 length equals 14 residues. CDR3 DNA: TGTATGGTTGGGGCGCCAGGGAACACCTACGAGCAGTACTTC. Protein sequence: CMVGAPGNTYEQYF.

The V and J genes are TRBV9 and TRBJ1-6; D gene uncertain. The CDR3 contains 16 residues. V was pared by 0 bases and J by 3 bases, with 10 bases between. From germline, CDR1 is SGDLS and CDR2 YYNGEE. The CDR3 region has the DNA TGTGCCAGCAGCGTAGCGCCCCGCTACTATAATTCACCCCTCCACTTT. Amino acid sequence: CASSVAPRYYNSPLHF.

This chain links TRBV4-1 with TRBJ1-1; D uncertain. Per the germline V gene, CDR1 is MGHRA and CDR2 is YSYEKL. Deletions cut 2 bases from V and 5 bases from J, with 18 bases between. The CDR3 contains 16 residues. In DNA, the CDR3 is TGCGCCAGCAGCCAATCTTACCCGGGTTGGTATACTGAAGCTTTCTTT. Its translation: CASSQSYPGWYTEAFF.

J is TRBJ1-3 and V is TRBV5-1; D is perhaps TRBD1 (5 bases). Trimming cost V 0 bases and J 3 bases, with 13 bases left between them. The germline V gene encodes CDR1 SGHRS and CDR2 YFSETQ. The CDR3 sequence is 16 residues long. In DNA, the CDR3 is TGCGCCAGCAGCTTGGAGTGGCAGGGCGGTGGAAACACCATATATTTT. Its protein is CASSLEWQGGGNTIYF.

In DNA, the CDR3 is TGTGCCAGCAGCGTCTGGGACACCAATCAGCCCCAGCATTTT. It is translated as CASSVWDTNQPQHF. The J gene is TRBJ1-5, the V gene TRBV9, with D possibly being TRBD1 (6 bases). Germline values: CDR1 SGDLS, CDR2 YYNGEE. The CDR3 runs 14 residues. V was clipped by 2 bases and J by 3 bases, with 9 bases between them.

The CDR3 region is CASSASGVSGGLGYEQYF. The CDR3 DNA reads TGTGCCAGCAGCGCTAGCGGGGTTAGCGGGGGCTTGGGCTACGAGCAGTACTTC. V usage is TRBV11-2 and J usage is TRBJ2-7; 9 bases line up with TRBD2. Germline-derived CDR1 and CDR2 are SGHAT and FQNNGV. V shed 5 bases, J shed 3 bases, and the junction held 17 bases outside the gene matches. The CDR3 length is 18 residues. The entire variable domain, with the rest obtained from reference TRBV11-2 and TRBJ2-7, is as follows: EAGVAQSPRYKIIEKRQSVAFWCNPISGHATLYWYQQILGQGPKLLIQFQNNGVVDDSQLPKDRFSAERLKGVDSTLKIQPAKLEDSAVYLCASSASGVSGGLGYEQYFGPGTRLTVT.

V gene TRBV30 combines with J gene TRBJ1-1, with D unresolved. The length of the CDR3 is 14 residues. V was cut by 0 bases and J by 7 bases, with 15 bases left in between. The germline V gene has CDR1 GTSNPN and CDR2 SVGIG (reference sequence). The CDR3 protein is CAWSVLGNLNEAFF. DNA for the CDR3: TGTGCCTGGAGTGTATTGGGGAACTTAAATGAAGCTTTCTTT.

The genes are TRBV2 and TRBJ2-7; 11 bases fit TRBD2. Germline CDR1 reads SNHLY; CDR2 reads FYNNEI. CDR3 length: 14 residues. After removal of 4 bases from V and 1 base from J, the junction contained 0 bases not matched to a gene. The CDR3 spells CASSGLAGSYEQYF. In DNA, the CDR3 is TGTGCCAGCAGTGGACTAGCGGGGTCCTACGAGCAGTACTTC.

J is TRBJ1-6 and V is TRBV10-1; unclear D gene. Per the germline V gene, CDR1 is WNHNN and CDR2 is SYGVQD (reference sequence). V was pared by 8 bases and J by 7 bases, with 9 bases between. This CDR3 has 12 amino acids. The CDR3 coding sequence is TGCGCCAGCCCCTTGGAGAATTCACCCCTCCACTTT. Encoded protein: CASPLENSPLHF.

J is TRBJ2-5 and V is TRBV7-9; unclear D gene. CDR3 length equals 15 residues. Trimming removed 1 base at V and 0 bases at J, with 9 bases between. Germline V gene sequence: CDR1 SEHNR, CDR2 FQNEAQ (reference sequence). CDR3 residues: CASSLEGTYQETQYF. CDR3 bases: TGTGCCAGCAGCTTAGAGGGTACATACCAAGAGACCCAGTACTTC.

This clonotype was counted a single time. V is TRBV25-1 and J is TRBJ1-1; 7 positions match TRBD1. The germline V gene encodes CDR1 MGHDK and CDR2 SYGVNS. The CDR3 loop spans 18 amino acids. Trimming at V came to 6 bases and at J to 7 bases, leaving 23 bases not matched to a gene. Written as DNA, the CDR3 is TGTGCCAGCAGCGAGGGGGCTAGATCTGAAGGACCCGAGGTTGAAGCTTTCTTT. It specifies CASSEGARSEGPEVEAFF.

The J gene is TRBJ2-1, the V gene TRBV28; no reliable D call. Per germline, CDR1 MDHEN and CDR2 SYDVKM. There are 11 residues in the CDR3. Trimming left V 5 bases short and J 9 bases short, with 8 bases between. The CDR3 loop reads CASSLWGEQFF. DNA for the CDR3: TGTGCCAGCAGTCTTTGGGGTGAGCAGTTCTTC.

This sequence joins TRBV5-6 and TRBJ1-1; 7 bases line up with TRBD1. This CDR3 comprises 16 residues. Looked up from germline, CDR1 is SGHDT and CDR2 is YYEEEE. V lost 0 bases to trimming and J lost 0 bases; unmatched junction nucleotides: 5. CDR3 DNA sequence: TGTGCCAGCAGCTTGGCGGACAGGTGGATGAACACTGAAGCTTTCTTT. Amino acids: CASSLADRWMNTEAFF.

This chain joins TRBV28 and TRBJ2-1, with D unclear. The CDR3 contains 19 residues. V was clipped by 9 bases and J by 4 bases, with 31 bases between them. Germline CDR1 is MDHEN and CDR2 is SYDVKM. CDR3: CASPPVGSGPPQMYNEQFF. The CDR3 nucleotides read TGTGCCAGTCCTCCCGTGGGGTCAGGCCCCCCGCAAATGTACAATGAGCAGTTCTTC.

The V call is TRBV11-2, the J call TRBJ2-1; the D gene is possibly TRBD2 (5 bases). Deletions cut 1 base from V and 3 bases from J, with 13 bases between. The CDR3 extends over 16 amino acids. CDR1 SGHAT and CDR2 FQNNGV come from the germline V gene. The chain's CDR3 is CASSLAGVALYNEQFF. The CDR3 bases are TGTGCCAGCAGCTTAGCCGGAGTAGCGCTCTACAATGAGCAGTTCTTC. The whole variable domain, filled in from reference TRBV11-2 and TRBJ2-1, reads EAGVAQSPRYKIIEKRQSVAFWCNPISGHATLYWYQQILGQGPKLLIQFQNNGVVDDSQLPKDRFSAERLKGVDSTLKIQPAKLEDSAVYLCASSLAGVALYNEQFFGPGTRLTVL.

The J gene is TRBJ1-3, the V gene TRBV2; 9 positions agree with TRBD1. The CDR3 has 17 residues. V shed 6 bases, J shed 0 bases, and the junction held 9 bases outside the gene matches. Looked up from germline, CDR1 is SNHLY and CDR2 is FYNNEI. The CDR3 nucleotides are TGTGCCAGCAGGGTCTGGGACAGGGAAAGCTCTGGAAACACCATATATTTT. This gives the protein CASRVWDRESSGNTIYF.